The rows below give T cell receptor beta chains drawn from one sample of a study of radiation and T cells in renal cell carcinoma. TCRdb keeps only in-frame clones here, not all; method: immunoSEQ multiplex PCR. The sample holds roughly 100,000 clones, approximately 86% seen once. Material: blood, obtained from a patient whose treatment included radiotherapy and nephrectomy. The receptors shown here come from a middle-aged man with renal cell carcinoma. Both conserved end residues are part of each CDR3. D genes are given only for firm matches. Clone sizes are given selectively: once, few, many, or a class where the clone is expanded.

>TRBJ2-5|TRBV6-1|.|.
CASSEDSRTWGAQYF
TGTGCCAGCAGTGAAGACAGTAGAACGTGGGGGGCCCAGTACTTC
>TRBJ1-1|TRBV28|.|.
CASSFPAWSGETEAFF
TGTGCCAGCAGTTTCCCCGCTTGGTCGGGGGAGACTGAAGCTTTCTTT
>TRBJ1-2|TRBV6-1|.|.
CASSEGSSPKYGYTF
TGTGCCAGCAGTGAAGGTTCCAGCCCAAAGTATGGCTACACCTTC
>TRBJ2-2|TRBV27|.|.
CASSFYRLTGELFF
TGTGCCAGCAGTTTCTATAGACTCACCGGGGAGCTGTTTTTT
>TRBJ2-3|TRBV19|TRBD2|.
CASSISGASTDTQYF
TGTGCCAGTAGTATAAGCGGGGCAAGCACAGATACGCAGTATTTT
>TRBJ1-4|TRBV7-2|.|.
CASSLQGLANEKLFF
TGTGCCAGCAGCTTGCAGGGTTTGGCTAATGAAAAACTGTTTTTT
>TRBJ1-6|TRBV7-2|TRBD1|.
CASSLGTGAHNSPLHF
TGTGCCAGCAGCTTAGGGACAGGGGCTCATAATTCACCCCTCCACTTT
>TRBJ1-2|TRBV11-2|.|.
CASSSQTVRVRGYTF
TGTGCCAGCAGCTCGCAGACGGTCAGGGTACGGGGCTACACCTTC
>TRBJ2-5|TRBV2|.|.
CASSETYQETQYF
TGTGCCAGCAGTGAAACGTACCAAGAGACCCAGTACTTC
>TRBJ2-5|TRBV7-9|.|.
CASRERGAGETQYF
TGTGCCAGCAGGGAACGGGGGGCCGGGGAGACCCAGTACTTC
>TRBJ1-1|TRBV6-6|.|once
CASSYSGSPNTEAFF
TGTGCCAGCAGTTACAGTGGGAGTCCGAACACTGAAGCTTTCTTT
>TRBJ1-1|TRBV19|.|once
CASSIRGLGNTEAFF
TGTGCCAGTAGTATAAGGGGTTTGGGGAACACTGAAGCTTTCTTT
>TRBJ2-5|TRBV7-2|.|.
CASSPPGRLTETQYF
TGTGCCAGCAGCCCCCCAGGAAGGTTGACCGAGACCCAGTACTTC
>TRBJ2-1|TRBV14|.|.
CASSQVGLGDEQFF
TGTGCCAGCAGCCAAGTGGGGCTGGGCGATGAGCAGTTCTTC
>TRBJ2-3|TRBV4-2|TRBD2|.
CASSPQTSADSDTQYF
TGTGCCAGCAGCCCCCAGACTAGCGCAGACTCAGATACGCAGTATTTT
>TRBJ2-2|TRBV29-1|.|.
CNWNIRARWGGELFF
TGCAACTGGAACATCAGGGCACGTTGGGGCGGGGAGCTGTTTTTT
>TRBJ2-7|TRBV6-5|.|.
CASSYSWRTEQYF
TGTGCCAGCAGTTACTCGTGGAGGACCGAGCAGTACTTC
>TRBJ2-3|TRBV5-4|.|.
CASTTVLTDTQYF
TGTGCCAGCACGACCGTCCTCACAGATACGCAGTATTTT
>TRBJ1-5|TRBV5-1|.|.
CASSVGTGIAEGPQHF
TGCGCCAGCAGCGTGGGCACAGGGATTGCCGAGGGGCCCCAGCATTTT
>TRBJ2-5|TRBV6-4|TRBD1|.
CAIRSRDRSFQETQYF
TGTGCCATACGAAGCCGGGACAGAAGCTTCCAAGAGACCCAGTACTTC
>TRBJ2-7|TRBV7-9|TRBD2|.
CASSPDSGLSSYEQYF
TGTGCCAGCAGCCCTGATAGCGGGTTGAGCTCCTACGAGCAGTACTTC
>TRBJ2-5|TRBV7-7|.|.
CASSHGANQETQYF
TGTGCTAGCAGCCACGGGGCAAACCAAGAGACCCAGTACTTC
>TRBJ2-2|TRBV14|TRBD2|few
CASSGNPAGDTGELFF
TGTGCCAGCAGCGGAAATCCGGCGGGGGACACCGGGGAGCTGTTTTTT
>TRBJ2-2|TRBV4-3|.|.
CASSQDLAANTGELFF
TGCGCCAGCAGCCAAGATTTAGCTGCGAACACCGGGGAGCTGTTTTTT
>TRBJ2-6|TRBV4-2|TRBD1|.
CASSQEGGAGANVLTF
TGTGCCAGCAGCCAAGAAGGGGGCGCTGGGGCCAACGTCCTGACTTTC
>TRBJ2-5|TRBV7-3|.|once
CASSLMELGTQYF
TGTGCCAGCAGCTTAATGGAGCTCGGGACCCAGTACTTC
>TRBJ1-1|TRBV7-9|.|.
CASSLRAGNTEAFF
TGTGCCAGCAGCTTAAGGGCAGGGAACACTGAAGCTTTCTTT
>TRBJ2-3|TRBV7-2|.|.
CASSLRNLATDTQYF
TGTGCCAGCAGCCTACGAAACCTAGCGACGGATACGCAGTATTTT
>TRBJ1-1|TRBV5-1|.|.
CASRLWGDTEAFF
TGCGCCAGCAGGTTGTGGGGGGACACTGAAGCTTTCTTT
>TRBJ2-7|TRBV23-1|TRBD1|.
CASSPPRDRAFEQYF
TGCGCCAGCAGCCCACCCCGGGACAGGGCATTCGAGCAGTACTTC
>TRBJ2-1|TRBV11-3|TRBD2|.
CASSLATSGGYEQFF
TGTGCCAGCAGCTTAGCGACTAGCGGGGGGTATGAGCAGTTCTTC
>TRBJ2-7|TRBV6-6|.|.
CASSSYSGEQYF
TGTGCCAGCAGTTCTTATTCGGGGGAGCAGTACTTC
>TRBJ2-5|TRBV6-1|TRBD1|.
CASSDWQGAETQYF
TGTGCCAGCAGTGATTGGCAGGGGGCAGAGACCCAGTACTTC
>TRBJ2-7|TRBV6-1|.|.
CASRASYEQYF
TGTGCCAGCAGGGCATCCTACGAGCAGTACTTC
>TRBJ1-5|TRBV19|.|.
CASRGKRGFGNQPQHF
TGTGCCAGTAGGGGAAAAAGGGGTTTCGGCAATCAGCCCCAGCATTTT
>TRBJ2-7|TRBV11-3|TRBD1|.
CASSSPYFRDRAYEQYF
TGTGCCAGCAGCTCACCATATTTCCGGGACAGGGCCTACGAGCAGTACTTC
>TRBJ2-5|TRBV5-1|.|.
CASSFAWGSETQYF
TGCGCCAGCAGCTTCGCTTGGGGGTCAGAGACCCAGTACTTC